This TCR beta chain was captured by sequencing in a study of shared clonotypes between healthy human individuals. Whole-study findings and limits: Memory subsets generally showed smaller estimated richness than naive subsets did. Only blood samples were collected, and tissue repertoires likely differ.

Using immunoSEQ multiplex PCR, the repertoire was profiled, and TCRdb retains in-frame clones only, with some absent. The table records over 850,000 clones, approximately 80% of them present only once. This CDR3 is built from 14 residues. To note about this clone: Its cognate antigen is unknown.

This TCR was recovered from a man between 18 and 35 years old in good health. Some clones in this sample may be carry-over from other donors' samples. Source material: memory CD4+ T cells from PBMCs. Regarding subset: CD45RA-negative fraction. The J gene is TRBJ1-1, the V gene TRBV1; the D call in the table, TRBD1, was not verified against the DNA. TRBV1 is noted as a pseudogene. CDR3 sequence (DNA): TGCACCAGCAGCCAAAAGGGGGATTATGCTGAAGCTTTCTTT. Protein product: CTSSQKGDYAEAFF.